This is a list of T cell receptor beta chains from one sample in a study of OX40 agonist ivuxolimab in advanced cancers. Assay: immunoSEQ multiplex PCR; the TCRdb copy retains only in-frame clones and omits some. The repertoire has about 70,000 clones, around 83% of them found once; the top ten carry about 7%. The input for sequencing was CD4+ or CD8+ T cells sorted from blood, taken in a trial of the OX40 agonist ivuxolimab. These receptors all come from an adult with an advanced solid tumor such as melanoma, head and neck, liver or kidney cancer. Each CDR3 is given without its conserved first and last residue. Fields, in order: V gene, D gene, J gene, CDR3 protein. The D gene is left open where the match is weak.

TRBV28,TRBD1,TRBJ1-5,ASSGTQGVSNQPQH
TRBV7-2,TRBD2,TRBJ2-3,ATRQAGNTDTQY
TRBV4-1,NA,TRBJ2-5,ASSHGDRRGQETQY
TRBV5-6,TRBD2,TRBJ2-5,ASSRGPSGWGETQY
TRBV7-9,TRBD2,TRBJ2-1,ASSSRLAVYNEQF
TRBV5-1,NA,TRBJ2-2,ASSPSWDGTGELF
TRBV27,TRBD1,TRBJ1-2,ASSLSGGIYGYT
TRBV27,TRBD2,TRBJ2-7,ASSFSSGSYEQY
TRBV19,NA,TRBJ2-2,ATTDYPNTGELF
TRBV10-3,TRBD1,TRBJ1-5,AIKTGRDQPQH
TRBV2,TRBD1,TRBJ1-4,AGGQGAINEKLF
TRBV18,NA,TRBJ2-3,ASSPSHPGTDTQY
TRBV14,NA,TRBJ1-2,ASSQHTQTGYT
TRBV28,NA,TRBJ2-1,ASSFWSGGMNEQF
TRBV5-4,NA,TRBJ2-5,ASSLMQGNQETQY
TRBV6-1,NA,TRBJ1-3,ASSEDPGSGNTIY
TRBV7-2,NA,TRBJ1-2,ASSVTEVYGYT
TRBV19,TRBD1,TRBJ1-5,ASGQGLNQPQH